A single T cell receptor (beta chain) is shown here with its context. The antigen is not known. The CDR3 covers 10 residues. Trimming removed 2 bases at V and 6 bases at J, with 1 base between. CDR1 is KGHSY, CDR2 FQNENV, per germline. Reverse transcription used roughly 0.5 to 1 ug RNA and random hexamers. MiXCR was run by TCRdb on the immunoSEQ multiplex PCR reads, yielding one entry per CDR3 protein. The sample records approximately 190,000 distinct CDR3 sequences, approximately 95% being singletons. The entry originates in a study of CD8 T cells in Susac syndrome. Study-level points and caveats: In total CD8+ repertoires, sixteen Susac-specific public clones were found, and in CD8+ TEMRA repertoires, roughly 5 were found. The study's TCR sequencing and HLA analysis covered a relatively small number of individuals, and the study acknowledged this.

CD8+ and CD4+ T cells from blood underwent TCR beta sequencing. This sequence originates from a human donor with Susac syndrome. The chain has TRBV16 and TRBJ1-1; unclear D gene. The specimen was CD8+ T cells from PBMCs. The CDR3 DNA is TGTGCCAGCAGCCAAGCTGAAGCTTTCTTT. Translating it yields CASSQAEAFF.